These T cell receptor beta chains were read from a single sample in a study of neurological immune-mediated disorders. TCRdb independently ran MiXCR on the 5' RACE reads; one entry per CDR3 protein. The table has 45,000 or so distinct CDR3 sequences, roughly 13% seen once. Input material: PBMCs. Source of these receptors: a female donor in good health. Both conserved end residues are part of each CDR3. A D gene is named only where the DNA matches it firmly. Clone size, where shown, is once, few, many, or a class for clones that have expanded.

TRBJ2-2 many TRBV10-3 TRBD1 TGTGCCATCAGTGCGGGACAGACGAACACCGGGGAGCTGTTTTTT CAISAGQTNTGELFF
TRBJ1-4 many TRBV20-1 NA TGCAGTGCTAGAGGGGCAGGGCCAGCAACTAATGAAAAACTGTTTTTT CSARGAGPATNEKLFF
TRBJ2-2 once TRBV6-5 NA TGTGCCAGCATTGAGGGGGGAATCGGGGGGCGCTTCACCGGGGAGCTGTTTTTT CASIEGGIGGRFTGELFF
TRBJ2-7 many TRBV21-1 NA TGTGCCAGCAGCCCTTGGGACAGGGGCTACGAGCAGTACTTC CASSPWDRGYEQYF
TRBJ2-3 many TRBV29-1 NA TGCAGCGTTGAAGATAGGAGGGAAAGCGCAGATACGCAGTATTTT CSVEDRRESADTQYF
TRBJ2-2 NA TRBV5-5 NA TGTGCCAGCAGCTTGAGCCCGGACAGCACGACTTGGGGCGGGGAGCTGTTTTTT CASSLSPDSTTWGGELFF
TRBJ2-2 many TRBV5-1 NA TGCGCCAGCAGCTTGGAGGAGGGCCGGACCGGGGAGCTGTTTTTT CASSLEEGRTGELFF
TRBJ2-1 many TRBV5-5 TRBD1 TGTGCCAGCAGCGTGGGACAGGGGAATAATGAGCAGTTCTTC CASSVGQGNNEQFF
TRBJ1-5 many TRBV12-3/TRBV12-4 NA TGTGCCAGCAGCACGTCTGCCCCCGGAGACTCCTACAATCAGCCCCAGCATTTT CASSTSAPGDSYNQPQHF
TRBJ1-1 few TRBV5-1 NA TGCGCCAGCAGCCTTCAAGGAGGGGGCACTGAAGCTTTCTTT CASSLQGGGTEAFF
TRBJ1-2 many TRBV12-3/TRBV12-4 NA TGTGCCAGCACCCCTTTGCGGGGGAGCTATGGCTACACCTTC CASTPLRGSYGYTF
TRBJ2-1 many TRBV3-1 NA TGTGCCAGCAGCCAAGATTCTCTCGGGCGACGTCGCCGAGACAATGAGCAGTTCTTC CASSQDSLGRRRRDNEQFF
TRBJ1-5 many TRBV19 NA TGTGCCAGTAGGCGGGGGGAAACGTATAGCAATCAGCCCCAGCATTTT CASRRGETYSNQPQHF
TRBJ2-7 many TRBV7-2 NA TGTGCCAGCAGCTTAGATCCCTACGAGCAGTACTTC CASSLDPYEQYF
TRBJ2-7 many TRBV5-6 NA TGTGCCAGCAGCTTCCGGGACTCGGGCTCCTACGAGCAGTACTTC CASSFRDSGSYEQYF
TRBJ2-1 many TRBV20-1 NA TGCAGTGCTAGACGGGGCGGGTCCTACAATGAGCAGTTCTTC CSARRGGSYNEQFF
TRBJ1-2 many TRBV5-1 NA TGCGCCAGCAGCACCCAGACCGGTAACTATGGCTACACCTTC CASSTQTGNYGYTF